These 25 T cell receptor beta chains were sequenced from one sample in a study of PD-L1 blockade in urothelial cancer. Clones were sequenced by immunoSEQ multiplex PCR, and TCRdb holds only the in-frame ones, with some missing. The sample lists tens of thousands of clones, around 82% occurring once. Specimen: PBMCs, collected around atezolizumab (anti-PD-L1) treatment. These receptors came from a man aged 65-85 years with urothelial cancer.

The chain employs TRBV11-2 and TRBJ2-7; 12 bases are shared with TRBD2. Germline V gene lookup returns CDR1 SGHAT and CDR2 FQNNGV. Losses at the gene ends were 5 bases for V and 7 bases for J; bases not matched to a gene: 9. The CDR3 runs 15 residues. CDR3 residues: CASSTRLAGVKEQYF. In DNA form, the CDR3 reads TGTGCCAGCAGCACGCGACTAGCGGGGGTAAAGGAGCAGTACTTC.

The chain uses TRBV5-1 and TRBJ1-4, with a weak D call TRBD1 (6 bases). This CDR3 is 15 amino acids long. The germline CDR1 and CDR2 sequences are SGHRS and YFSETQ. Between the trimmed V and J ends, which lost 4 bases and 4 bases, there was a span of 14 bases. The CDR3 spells CASSMNRAHNEKLFF. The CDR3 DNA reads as TGCGCCAGCAGCATGAACAGGGCCCATAATGAAAAACTGTTTTTT.

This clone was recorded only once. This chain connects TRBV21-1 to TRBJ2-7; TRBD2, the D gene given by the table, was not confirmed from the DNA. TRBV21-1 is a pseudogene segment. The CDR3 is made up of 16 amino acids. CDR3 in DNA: TGTGCCAGCAGCCGAAAAGTTGAGACTAGCGGGACCGAGCAGTACTTC. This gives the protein CASSRKVETSGTEQYF.

This chain's CDR3 is CASSPAGGSMGYTF. In nucleotides, the CDR3 is TGTGCCAGCAGCCCCGCCGGGGGGTCGATGGGCTACACCTTC. The chain is built from TRBV7-2 and TRBJ1-2, with a tentative D call TRBD1 (5 bases). V was trimmed by 5 bases and J by 8 bases, leaving 18 bases between them. The V gene's germline CDR1 is SGHTA and CDR2 FQGNSA. This CDR3 is 14 amino acids long.

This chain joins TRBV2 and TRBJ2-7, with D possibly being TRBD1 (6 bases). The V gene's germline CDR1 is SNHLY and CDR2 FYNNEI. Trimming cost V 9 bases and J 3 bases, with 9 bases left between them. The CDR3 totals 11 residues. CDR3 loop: CASQGSYEQYF. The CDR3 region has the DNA TGTGCCAGTCAGGGGAGCTACGAGCAGTACTTC. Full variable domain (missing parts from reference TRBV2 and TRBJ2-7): EPEVTQTPSHQVTQMGQEVILRCVPISNHLYFYWYRQILGQKVEFLVSFYNNEISEKSEIFDDQFSVERPDGSNFTLKIRSTKLEDSAMYFCASQGSYEQYFGPGTRLTVT.

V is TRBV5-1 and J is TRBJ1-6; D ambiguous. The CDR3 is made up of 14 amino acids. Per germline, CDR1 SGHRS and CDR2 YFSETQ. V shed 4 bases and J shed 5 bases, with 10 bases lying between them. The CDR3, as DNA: TGCGCCAGCAGCCAAACAGACGATAATTCACCCCTCCACTTT. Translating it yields CASSQTDDNSPLHF.

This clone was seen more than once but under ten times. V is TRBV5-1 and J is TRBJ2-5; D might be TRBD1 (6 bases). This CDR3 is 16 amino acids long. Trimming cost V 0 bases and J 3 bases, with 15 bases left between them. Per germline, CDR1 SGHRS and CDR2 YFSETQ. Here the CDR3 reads CASSLEGRGREETQYF. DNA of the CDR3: TGCGCCAGCAGCTTGGAGGGCAGGGGACGAGAAGAGACCCAGTACTTC.

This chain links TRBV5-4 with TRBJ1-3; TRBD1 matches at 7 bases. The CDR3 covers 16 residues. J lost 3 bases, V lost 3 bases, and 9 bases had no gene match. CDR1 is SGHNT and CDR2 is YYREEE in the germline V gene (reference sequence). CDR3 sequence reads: CASSSQDRVGGNTIYF. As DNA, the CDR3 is TGTGCCAGCAGCTCCCAAGACAGGGTGGGTGGAAACACCATATATTTT.

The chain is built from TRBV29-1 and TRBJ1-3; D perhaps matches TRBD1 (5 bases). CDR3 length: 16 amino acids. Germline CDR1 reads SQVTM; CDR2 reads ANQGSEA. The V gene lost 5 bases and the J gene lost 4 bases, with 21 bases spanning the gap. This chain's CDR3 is CSVSEGPGVLGNTIYF. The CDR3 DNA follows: TGCAGCGTTTCTGAGGGCCCGGGGGTCTTGGGAAACACCATATATTTT. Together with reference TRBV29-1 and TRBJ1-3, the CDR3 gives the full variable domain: SAVISQKPSRDICQRGTSLTIQCQVDSQVTMMFWYRQQPGQSLTLIATANQGSEATYESGFVIDKFPISRPNLTFSTLTVSNMSPEDSSIYLCSVSEGPGVLGNTIYFGEGSWLTVV.

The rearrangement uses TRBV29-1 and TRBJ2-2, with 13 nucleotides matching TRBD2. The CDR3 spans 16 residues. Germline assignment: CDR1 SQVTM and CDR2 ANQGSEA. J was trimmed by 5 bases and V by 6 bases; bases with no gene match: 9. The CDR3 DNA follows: TGCAGCGTAGCTGCTCGACTAGCGGGAGGAACCGGGGAGCTGTTTTTT. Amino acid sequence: CSVAARLAGGTGELFF.

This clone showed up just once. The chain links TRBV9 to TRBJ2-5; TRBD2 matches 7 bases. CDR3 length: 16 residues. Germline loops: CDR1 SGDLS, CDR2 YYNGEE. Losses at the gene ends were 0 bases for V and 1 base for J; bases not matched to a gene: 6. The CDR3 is CASSVASGPVQETQYF. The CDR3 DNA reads TGTGCCAGCAGCGTAGCTAGCGGACCCGTCCAAGAGACCCAGTACTTC.

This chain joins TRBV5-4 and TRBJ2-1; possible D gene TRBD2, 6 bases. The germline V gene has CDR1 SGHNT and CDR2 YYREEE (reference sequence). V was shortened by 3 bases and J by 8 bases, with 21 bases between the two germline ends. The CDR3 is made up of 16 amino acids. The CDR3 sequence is CASSWTTRGIGDEQFF. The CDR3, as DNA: TGTGCCAGCAGCTGGACTACCCGCGGGATTGGGGATGAGCAGTTCTTC. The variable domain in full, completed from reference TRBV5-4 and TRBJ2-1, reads ETGVTQSPTHLIKTRGQQVTLRCSSQSGHNTVSWYQQALGQGPQFIFQYYREEENGRGNFPPRFSGLQFPNYSSELNVNALELDDSALYLCASSWTTRGIGDEQFFGPGTRLTVL.

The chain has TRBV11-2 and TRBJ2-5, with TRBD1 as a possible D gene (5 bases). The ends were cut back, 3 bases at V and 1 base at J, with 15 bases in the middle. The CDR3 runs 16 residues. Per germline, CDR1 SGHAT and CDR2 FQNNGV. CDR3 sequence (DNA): TGTGCCAGCAGCTTCAACCTACAGGCCGTCCAAGAGACCCAGTACTTC. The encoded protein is CASSFNLQAVQETQYF.

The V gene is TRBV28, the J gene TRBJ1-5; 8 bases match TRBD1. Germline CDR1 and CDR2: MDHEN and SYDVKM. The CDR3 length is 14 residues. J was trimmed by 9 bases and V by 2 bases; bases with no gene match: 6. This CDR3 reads CASSLRDRWSPQHF. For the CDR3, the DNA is TGTGCCAGCAGTTTACGGGACAGGTGGTCGCCCCAGCATTTT.

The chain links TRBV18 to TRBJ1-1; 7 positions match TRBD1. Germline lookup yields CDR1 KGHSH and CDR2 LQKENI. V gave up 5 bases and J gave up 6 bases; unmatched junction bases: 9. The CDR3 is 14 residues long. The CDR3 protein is CASSYRQGMAEAFF. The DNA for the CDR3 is TGTGCCAGCTCATATAGACAGGGAATGGCTGAAGCTTTCTTT.

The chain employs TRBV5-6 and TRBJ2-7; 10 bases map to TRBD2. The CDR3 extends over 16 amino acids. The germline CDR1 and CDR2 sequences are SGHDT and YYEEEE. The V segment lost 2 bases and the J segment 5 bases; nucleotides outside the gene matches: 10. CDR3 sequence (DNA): TGTGCCAGCAGCTTAGGACTAGCGGATATGCGGGACGAGCAGTACTTC. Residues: CASSLGLADMRDEQYF.

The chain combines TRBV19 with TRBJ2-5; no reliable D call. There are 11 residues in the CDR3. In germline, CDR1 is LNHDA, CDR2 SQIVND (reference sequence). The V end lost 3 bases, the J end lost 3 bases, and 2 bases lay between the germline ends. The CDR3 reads CASSIEETQYF. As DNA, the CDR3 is TGTGCCAGTAGTATCGAAGAGACCCAGTACTTC.

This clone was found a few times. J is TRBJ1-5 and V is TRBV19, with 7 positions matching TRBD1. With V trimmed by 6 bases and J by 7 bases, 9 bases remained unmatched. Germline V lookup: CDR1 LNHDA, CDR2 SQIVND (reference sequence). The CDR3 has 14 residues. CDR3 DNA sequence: TGTGCCAGTAGCGGGACAGCGAGGGACCAGCCCCAGCATTTT. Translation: CASSGTARDQPQHF.

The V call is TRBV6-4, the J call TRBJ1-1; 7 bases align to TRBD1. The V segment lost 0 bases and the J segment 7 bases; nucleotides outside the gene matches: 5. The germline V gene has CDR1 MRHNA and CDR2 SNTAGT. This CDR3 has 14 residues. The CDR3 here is CASSDSSRTGEAFF. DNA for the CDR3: TGTGCCAGCAGTGACTCGAGTCGGACAGGTGAAGCTTTCTTT.

Here the CDR3 reads CASSATTGGNTIYF. CDR3 in DNA: TGTGCCAGCAGCGCTACTACGGGAGGAAACACCATATATTTT. The V call is TRBV11-2, the J call TRBJ1-3; D not resolved. The CDR3 extends over 14 amino acids. The germline V and J ends were trimmed by 5 bases and 4 bases, with 12 bases remaining between them. The germline V gene encodes CDR1 SGHAT and CDR2 FQNNGV.

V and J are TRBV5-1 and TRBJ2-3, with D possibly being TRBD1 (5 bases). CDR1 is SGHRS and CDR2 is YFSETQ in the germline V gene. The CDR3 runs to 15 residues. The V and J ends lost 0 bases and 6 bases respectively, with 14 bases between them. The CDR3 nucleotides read TGCGCCAGCAGCTTGGAGGGTGGGGCCCAGGATACGCAGTATTTT. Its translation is CASSLEGGAQDTQYF.

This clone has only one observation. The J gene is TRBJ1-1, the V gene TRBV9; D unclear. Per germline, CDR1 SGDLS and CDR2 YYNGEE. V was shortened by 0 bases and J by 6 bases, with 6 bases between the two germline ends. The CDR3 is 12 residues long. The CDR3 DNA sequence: TGTGCCAGCAGCGTAGAATCGTCTGAAGCTTTCTTT. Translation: CASSVESSEAFF.

The CDR3 protein is CASSIQGPTQETQYF. Written as DNA, the CDR3 is TGTGCCAGCAGCATACAGGGGCCAACCCAAGAGACCCAGTACTTC. The chain couples TRBV7-9 to TRBJ2-5, with TRBD1 matching over 7 bases. The germline CDR1 and CDR2 sequences are SEHNR and FQNEAQ (reference sequence). With V trimmed by 5 bases and J by 1 base, 7 bases remained unmatched. The CDR3 has 15 amino acids.

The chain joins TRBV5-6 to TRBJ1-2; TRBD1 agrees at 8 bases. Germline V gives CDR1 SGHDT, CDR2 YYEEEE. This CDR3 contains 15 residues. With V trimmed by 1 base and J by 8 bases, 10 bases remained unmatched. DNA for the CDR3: TGTGCCAGCAGCTTGTGGGGACAGGCATCCAGGGGCTACACCTTC. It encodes CASSLWGQASRGYTF. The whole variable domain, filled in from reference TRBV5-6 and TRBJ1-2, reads DAGVTQSPTHLIKTRGQQVTLRCSPKSGHDTVSWYQQALGQGPQFIFQYYEEEERQRGNFPDRFSGHQFPNYSSELNVNALLLGDSALYLCASSLWGQASRGYTFGSGTRLTVV.

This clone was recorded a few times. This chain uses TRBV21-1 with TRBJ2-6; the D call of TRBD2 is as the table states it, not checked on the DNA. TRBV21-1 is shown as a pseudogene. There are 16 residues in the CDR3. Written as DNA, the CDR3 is TGTGCCAGCACACTAGCGGAGGTCTCTGGGGCCAACGTCCTGACTTTC. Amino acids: CASTLAEVSGANVLTF.